Shown below are 4 T cell receptor beta chains from a single sample sequenced in a study of Ad26.COV2.S vaccination and SARS-CoV-2 variants. Method: immunoSEQ multiplex PCR; TCRdb's copy keeps in-frame clones and lacks some. Among a few hundred thousand clones listed, 80% to 90% were seen once. Treatment here: around 19 received Ad26.COV2.S at low or high dose, single or two shots; about 5 received placebo; per-sample allocation not given. The investigators took samples on day 63 after the first vaccine or placebo injection. Specimen: peripheral blood, collected in a trial of Ad26.COV2.S vaccine versus placebo. The receptors originated from a person between 18 and 60 years old who received the Ad26.COV2.S COVID-19 vaccine or a placebo.

The chain is built from TRBV6-5 and TRBJ2-1; 9 bases fit TRBD2. This CDR3 spans 14 amino acids. Germline CDR1 MNHEY, CDR2 SVGAGI. Trimming cost V 8 bases and J 4 bases; bases outside gene matches: 6. The CDR3 loop is CASSALAGYNEQFF. As DNA, the CDR3 is TGTGCCAGCTCGGCCCTAGCGGGGTACAATGAGCAGTTCTTC.

This clone was seen a single time. The CDR3 reads CATSLKDAGPEAFF. The CDR3 coding sequence is TGTGCCACCAGCTTAAAAGACGCCGGCCCTGAAGCTTTCTTT. The V and J genes are TRBV15 and TRBJ1-1; the D is unclear. The germline V gene has CDR1 LNHNV and CDR2 YYDKDF (reference sequence). V lost 5 bases and J lost 6, with 16 bases in between. This CDR3 is built from 14 residues.

The chain uses TRBV12-5 and TRBJ1-6; D is ambiguous. This CDR3 comprises 14 residues. V was shortened by 7 bases and J by 9 bases, with 16 bases between the two germline ends. From germline, CDR1 is LGHNT and CDR2 FRNRAP. This chain's CDR3 is CASALRVESSPLHF. The CDR3 DNA reads TGTGCTAGTGCCCTAAGGGTAGAGAGTTCACCCCTCCACTTT.

V usage is TRBV20-1 and J usage is TRBJ2-7; 13 positions agree with TRBD2. The CDR3 loop spans 16 amino acids. Germline V gene sequence: CDR1 DFQATT, CDR2 SNEGSKA (reference sequence). V lost 3 bases to trimming and J lost 0 bases; unmatched junction nucleotides: 5. This CDR3 is CSASAGTSGVSYEQYF. CDR3 DNA sequence: TGCAGTGCTAGTGCCGGGACTAGCGGGGTCTCCTACGAGCAGTACTTC.